This paragraph reports one TCR beta chain. Repertoires were generated with immunoSEQ multiplex PCR, while TCRdb's copy carries only in-frame clones and drops some. The table has about 210,000 clones, around 81% seen once. The data derive from a study of blood T cell repertoires in COVID-19. Overall study context: Nucleic acid was either cDNA or gDNA, and it came from T cells, B-cell-depleted T cells, or PBMCs.

Germline V gene lookup returns CDR1 LNHDA and CDR2 SQIVND (reference sequence). The J segment lost 4 bases and the V segment lost 6 bases, leaving 5 bases of the junction unmatched. The CDR3 covers 14 residues. This TCR derives from a woman aged 50 to 60 with acute COVID-19. The chain combines TRBV19 with TRBJ2-2; 7 bases match TRBD2. Sample: PBMCs or T cells enriched from blood (not recorded which). The CDR3 loop reads CASRGTGGTGELFF. CDR3 DNA: TGTGCCAGTAGGGGCACGGGGGGCACCGGGGAGCTGTTTTTT.